The present entry profiles one T cell receptor (beta chain) with its context. The antigen is not known. Trimming pared 5 bases from V and 0 bases from J, leaving 14 bases between. CDR1 is SGHAT, CDR2 FQNNGV, per germline. The CDR3 runs 15 residues. The PCR employed 60 Vbeta primers together with 13 Jbeta primers. Original methodology: Later reanalysis found around 84 million unique TCR beta chains, 10 million to 12 million of them shared. Produced via immunoSEQ multiplex PCR; TCRdb's table is partial and in-frame only. V, J and clone size are those of that table, while D and trimming were read from the DNA. The profile covers around 120,000 clones, with around 73% appearing a single time and approximately 8.2% taken by the ten largest. The entry originates in a study of cytomegalovirus exposure and HLA in healthy donors. Study at large: In a previous analysis, more than 90 million unique TCR beta sequences were found from roughly 180 million T cells. Study observations and caveats: A list of about 180 TCR beta chains associated with cytomegalovirus was given. High sensitivity and specificity were reportedly achieved when the classifier diagnosed cytomegalovirus status.

The clonotype was recovered from a woman between 35 and 50 years old in good health and CMV-seropositive. The sequencing sample was made of PBMCs. The V gene is TRBV11-2, the J gene TRBJ2-7, with D possibly matching TRBD2 (6 bases). The CDR3 DNA reads as TGTGCCAGCAGCAACTCGGGAGAGAACTCCTACGAGCAGTACTTC. Its protein is CASSNSGENSYEQYF.